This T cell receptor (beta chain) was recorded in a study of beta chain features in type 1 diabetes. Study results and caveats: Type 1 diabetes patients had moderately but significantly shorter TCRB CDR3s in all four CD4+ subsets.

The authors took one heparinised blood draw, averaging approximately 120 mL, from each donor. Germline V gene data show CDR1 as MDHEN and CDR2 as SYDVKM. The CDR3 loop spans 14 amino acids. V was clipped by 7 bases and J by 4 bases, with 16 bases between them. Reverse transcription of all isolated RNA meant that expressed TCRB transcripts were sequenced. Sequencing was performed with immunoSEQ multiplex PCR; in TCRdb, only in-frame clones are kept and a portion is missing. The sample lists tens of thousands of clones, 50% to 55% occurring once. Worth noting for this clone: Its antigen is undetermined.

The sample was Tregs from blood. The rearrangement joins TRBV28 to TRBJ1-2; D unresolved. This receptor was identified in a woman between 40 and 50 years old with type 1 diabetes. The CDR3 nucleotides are TGTGCCAGCACCACCAATCTTAGATTCTATGGCTACACCTTC. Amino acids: CASTTNLRFYGYTF.